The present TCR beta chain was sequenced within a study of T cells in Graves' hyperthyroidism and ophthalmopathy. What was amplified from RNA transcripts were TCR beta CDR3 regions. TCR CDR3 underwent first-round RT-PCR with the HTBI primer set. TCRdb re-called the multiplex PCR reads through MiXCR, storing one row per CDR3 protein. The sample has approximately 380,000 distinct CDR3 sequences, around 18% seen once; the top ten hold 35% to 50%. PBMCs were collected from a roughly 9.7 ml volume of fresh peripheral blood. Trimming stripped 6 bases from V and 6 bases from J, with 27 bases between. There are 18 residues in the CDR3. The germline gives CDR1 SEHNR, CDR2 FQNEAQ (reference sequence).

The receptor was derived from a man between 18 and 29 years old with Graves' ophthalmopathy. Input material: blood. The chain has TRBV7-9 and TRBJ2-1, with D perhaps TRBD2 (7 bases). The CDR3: CASSTNRGGGAGFNEQFF. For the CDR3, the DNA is TGTGCCAGCAGTACAAACCGGGGTGGGGGGGCCGGATTCAATGAGCAGTTCTTC.